A single T cell receptor (beta chain) is shown here with its context. Its antigen is still unknown. Per germline, CDR1 SGHAT and CDR2 FQNNGV. The V end lost 5 bases, the J end lost 0 bases, and 11 bases lay between the germline ends. The CDR3 loop spans 15 amino acids. The sample is drawn from a study of neoadjuvant nivolumab and ipilimumab in lung cancer. At the level of the study: Nivolumab 3 mg/kg was given days 1, 15 and 29, plus ipilimumab 1 mg/kg day 1 in combination.

Study-wide results and caveats: From pretherapy to surgery, tumor richness and clonality rose with dual therapy. Blood richness before therapy tracked richness in tumors resected after neoadjuvant therapy.

The method was immunoSEQ multiplex PCR; TCRdb's version includes in-frame clones alone and lacks a portion of them. The table lists roughly 34,000 clones, more than 90% of them singletons. The sequenced sample was peripheral blood, obtained after neoadjuvant nivolumab, alone or with ipilimumab, at or shortly before surgery. This receptor was identified in an adult with non-small cell lung cancer. The rearrangement links TRBV11-2 to TRBJ2-1; weak D call: TRBD2 (5 bases). Written as DNA, the CDR3 is TGTGCCAGCAGCCATACTAGATACTCCTACAATGAGCAGTTCTTC. Protein product: CASSHTRYSYNEQFF.